A selection of T cell receptor beta chains follows, all from one sample in a study of T cell responses to AZD1222 COVID-19 vaccine. Generated by immunoSEQ multiplex PCR, the TCRdb table keeps only in-frame clones and is missing some. Of 90,000 to 150,000 clones in the sample, roughly 90% were seen once. The specimen comprised peripheral blood, sampled 28 days after the second AZD1222 dose. The origin of the receptors is an adult who received the AZD1222 COVID-19 vaccine. Each CDR3 is given with its conserved first and last residue. The D gene is left open where the match is weak. Some rows have no size entry. The others give once, few or many, or a class for an expanded clone.

J gene | D gene | V gene | clone size | CDR3 DNA | CDR3 protein
TRBJ2-4 | . | TRBV7-2 | . | TGTGCCAGCAGCCCCCGGCCCCAGGCCAGAAACATTCAGTACTTC | CASSPRPQARNIQYF
TRBJ1-2 | . | TRBV30 | once | TGTGCCTGGAGTGTCGGCAGCAACTATGGCTACACCTTC | CAWSVGSNYGYTF
TRBJ1-2 | TRBD1 | TRBV5-4 | once | TGTGCCAGCAGCTCCCGGGACAGGTTATACGGCTACACCTTC | CASSSRDRLYGYTF
TRBJ1-5 | . | TRBV19 | . | TGTGCCAGTAGTATATTGGGCGGCAATAGCAATCAGCCCCAGCATTTT | CASSILGGNSNQPQHF
TRBJ2-3 | . | TRBV6-6 | . | TGTGCCAGCAGGACCGGACAAGCCAACACAGATACGCAGTATTTT | CASRTGQANTDTQYF
TRBJ1-3 | . | TRBV3-1/TRBV3-2 | . | TGTGCCAGCAGCCAAGTTGGGGCAGGGTGGTGGGGACTATCGGGAAACACCATATATTTT | CASSQVGAGWWGLSGNTIYF
TRBJ1-6 | TRBD1 | TRBV4-1 | few | TGCGCCAGCAGCCAGGGCACCGGGACAGGGGGCTCACCCCTCCACTTT | CASSQGTGTGGSPLHF
TRBJ1-2 | . | TRBV3-1/TRBV3-2 | . | TGTGCCAGCAGCCAAGTTGGAGATTACTATGGCTACACCTTC | CASSQVGDYYGYTF
TRBJ2-1 | TRBD1 | TRBV16 | . | TGTGCCAGCAGCCAAAGATCGGGACAGTTCTACAATGAGCAGTTCTTC | CASSQRSGQFYNEQFF
TRBJ2-7 | TRBD1 | TRBV18 | . | TGTGCCAGCTCACTCGGGACAGGGGGCGACGAGCAGTACTTC | CASSLGTGGDEQYF
TRBJ1-2 | TRBD1 | TRBV28 | . | TGTGCCAGCAGTTCGGCGGACCGGGACAGGCGCAATGGCTACACCTTC | CASSSADRDRRNGYTF
TRBJ1-1 | TRBD1 | TRBV15 | . | TGTGCCACCAGCGACCGACAGGGGAGGAACACTGAAGCTTTCTTT | CATSDRQGRNTEAFF
TRBJ2-1 | . | TRBV28 | . | TGTGCCAGCAGTTTGAACAATGAGCAGTTCTTC | CASSLNNEQFF
TRBJ2-7 | . | TRBV7-6 | once | TGTGCCAGCAGCCACGCCCGTGGAGGGGGGGGCACCTACGAGCAGTACTTC | CASSHARGGGGTYEQYF
TRBJ2-2 | TRBD2 | TRBV5-1 | once | TGCGCCAGCAGATCGGGACTAGCGGCCACCGGGGAGCTGTTTTTT | CASRSGLAATGELFF
TRBJ1-2 | . | TRBV11-1 | . | TGTGCCAGCAGCGCAAGTGGCCCCTATGGCTACACCTTC | CASSASGPYGYTF
TRBJ2-7 | TRBD2 | TRBV4-1 | . | TGCGCCAGCAGCTCTGGGACTAGCGGAACCTACGAGCAGTACTTC | CASSSGTSGTYEQYF
TRBJ1-5 | . | TRBV25-1 | once | TGTGCCAGCAGTGTGGGGGACAGCAATCAGCCCCAGCATTTT | CASSVGDSNQPQHF
TRBJ1-2 | . | TRBV10-3 | . | TGTGCCATCAGTGGGACGGTGGACTATGGCTACACCTTC | CAISGTVDYGYTF
TRBJ1-3 | TRBD1 | TRBV9 | once | TGTGCCAGCAGCGTAGAGGGACAGGGAGGAAACACCATATATTTT | CASSVEGQGGNTIYF
TRBJ1-2 | . | TRBV12-3/TRBV12-4 | once | TGTGCCAGCAGTTCCTGGGGCAGCGATGGCTACACCTTC | CASSSWGSDGYTF
TRBJ1-1 | TRBD1 | TRBV5-1 | . | TGCGCCAGCAGGCATACGGACAGGGTTTGGACTGAAGCTTTCTTT | CASRHTDRVWTEAFF
TRBJ2-5 | . | TRBV6-1 | . | TGTGCCAGCAGTGAACGGGTTTACCAAGAGACCCAGTACTTC | CASSERVYQETQYF
TRBJ1-1 | . | TRBV5-1 | . | TGCGCCAGCAGCAGCACTTTAGGTAACACTGAAGCTTTCTTT | CASSSTLGNTEAFF
TRBJ1-1 | TRBD1 | TRBV9 | . | TGTGCCAGCAGGGGACAGGGGGCGGCTGAAGCTTTCTTT | CASRGQGAAEAFF
TRBJ2-7 | TRBD2 | TRBV18 | . | TGTGCCAGCTCATCTACTAGCGGGGGGTTCTACGAGCAGTACTTC | CASSSTSGGFYEQYF